Presented here are 15 T cell receptor beta chains from one specimen sequenced in a study of blood T cell repertoires in COVID-19. Only in-frame clones appear in the TCRdb table, and some are missing; sequencing was by immunoSEQ multiplex PCR. The sample yields approximately 490,000 clones, about nine tenths seen once. The sample comprised PBMCs or T cells enriched from blood (not recorded which). The source is a woman younger than 35 who had recovered from COVID-19.

The sample holds one count of this clone. The chain uses TRBV2 and TRBJ2-5; D is undetermined. Germline values: CDR1 SNHLY, CDR2 FYNNEI. Trimming removed 1 base from V and 1 base from J, with 4 bases in between. CDR3 size: 13 residues. The CDR3 here is CASSEGSQETQYF. The CDR3 DNA follows: TGTGCCAGCAGTGAAGGTAGCCAAGAGACCCAGTACTTC.

The chain has TRBV7-9 and TRBJ1-3; D is undetermined. The germline CDR1 and CDR2 sequences are SEHNR and FQNEAQ (reference sequence). Trimming took 4 bases from V and 1 from J, leaving 5 bases between them. The CDR3 covers 13 residues. The CDR3 nucleotides are TGTGCCAGCAGCTCCACATCTGGAAACACCATATATTTT. Translating gives CASSSTSGNTIYF.

J is TRBJ2-1 and V is TRBV24-1; 7 nucleotides line up with TRBD1. The germline V gene has CDR1 KGHDR and CDR2 SFDVKD. CDR3 size: 18 residues. The V and J ends lost 4 bases and 0 bases, in that order; junction bases with no gene match: 11. The CDR3 DNA is TGTGCCACCAGTGAACAATGGACAGGATTTAGCTCCTACAATGAGCAGTTCTTC. Residues: CATSEQWTGFSSYNEQFF.

The chain recombines TRBV28 with TRBJ1-4, with D uncertain. Germline loops: CDR1 MDHEN, CDR2 SYDVKM. The CDR3 has 14 residues. Between the trimmed V and J ends, which lost 6 bases and 5 bases, there was a span of 13 bases. CDR3 amino acids: CASSSGEINEKLFF. The CDR3 DNA follows: TGTGCCAGCAGCTCAGGCGAAATAAATGAAAAACTGTTTTTT.

This clone appeared a single time. This chain joins TRBV7-9 and TRBJ1-4; tentatively, D is TRBD1 (6 bases). Trimming removed 10 bases from V and 2 bases from J, with 14 bases in between. Per the germline V gene, CDR1 is SEHNR and CDR2 is FQNEAQ (reference sequence). The CDR3 has 14 residues. CDR3 loop: CATGESATNEKLFF. In DNA, the CDR3 is TGTGCCACAGGGGAGTCAGCGACTAATGAAAAACTGTTTTTT. Full variable domain (remainder filled in from reference TRBV7-9 and TRBJ1-4): DTGVSQNPRHKITKRGQNVTFRCDPISEHNRLYWYRQTLGQGPEFLTYFQNEAQLEKSRLLSDRFSAERPKGSFSTLEIQRTEQGDSAMYLCATGESATNEKLFFGSGTQLSVL.

This clone was recorded once. The chain is built from TRBV2 and TRBJ1-2; D not certain. Germline V gene data show CDR1 as SNHLY and CDR2 as FYNNEI. This CDR3 region has 13 residues. V dropped 6 bases and J dropped 4 bases, with 12 bases sitting between them. CDR3 protein: CASRVTQVYGYTF. The DNA of the CDR3 is TGTGCCAGCAGGGTTACACAAGTCTATGGCTACACCTTC.

This chain joins TRBV30 and TRBJ1-2; no clear D gene. From germline, CDR1 is GTSNPN and CDR2 SVGIG (reference sequence). Trimming removed 0 bases at V and 4 bases at J, with 18 bases between. The CDR3 length is 16 residues. The CDR3 spells CAWSVLRPTNPYGYTF. CDR3 DNA sequence: TGTGCCTGGAGTGTTCTACGACCGACAAACCCCTATGGCTACACCTTC.

The chain links TRBV5-4 to TRBJ2-2; D may be TRBD1 (6 bases). The V gene lost 4 bases and the J gene lost 2 bases, with 15 bases spanning the gap. The CDR3 runs 16 residues. Germline CDR1 SGHNT, CDR2 YYREEE (reference sequence). Here the CDR3 DNA reads TGTGCCAGCAGCCGGGGACAAGCGCTAAACACCGGGGAGCTGTTTTTT. It codes for CASSRGQALNTGELFF.

This rearrangement joins TRBV19 to TRBJ1-1; D remains ambiguous. Germline CDR1 is LNHDA and CDR2 is SQIVND (reference sequence). The V end was cut by 5 bases, the J end by 10 bases, with 20 bases between. The CDR3 sequence is 14 residues long. CDR3 coding DNA: TGTGCCAGTAGTTCAGCCGCGGGGATCCTAAGAGCTTTCTTT. Its translation: CASSSAAGILRAFF.

The chain joins TRBV18 to TRBJ1-2, with unresolved D. The CDR3 has 12 amino acids. CDR1 is KGHSH and CDR2 is LQKENI in the germline V gene. Trimming shortened V by 3 bases and J by 8 bases, and 10 bases separated the two germline ends. CDR3 loop: CASSPGHSGYTF. Written as DNA, the CDR3 is TGTGCCAGCTCACCGGGTCATAGCGGCTACACCTTC.

This chain links TRBV28 with TRBJ1-4; 7 nucleotides match TRBD1. V lost 4 bases and J lost 8; bases outside the gene matches: 7. Germline loops: CDR1 MDHEN, CDR2 SYDVKM. There are 14 residues in the CDR3. This CDR3 is CASSSSTGDEKLFF. The CDR3 DNA follows: TGTGCCAGCAGTTCATCAACAGGGGACGAAAAACTGTTTTTT.

The V call is TRBV4-1, the J call TRBJ1-5, with TRBD1 as a possible D gene (5 bases). V was trimmed by 0 bases and J by 3 bases, leaving 12 bases between them. CDR1 is MGHRA and CDR2 is YSYEKL in the germline V gene. The CDR3 runs 16 residues. CDR3 in DNA: TGCGCCAGCAGCCAAGATGGGCGGGGCTTCAATCAGCCCCAGCATTTT. Its protein product is CASSQDGRGFNQPQHF.

The chain combines TRBV3-1 (or the pseudogene TRBV3-2) with TRBJ2-7; D unclear. Germline V lookup: CDR1 LGHDT, CDR2 YNNKEL (reference sequence). The CDR3 has 12 residues. With 4 bases removed from V and 7 bases from J, the gap between germline ends came to 11 bases. This CDR3 is CASSPGLWEQYF. Written as DNA, the CDR3 is TGTGCCAGCAGCCCAGGCCTCTGGGAGCAGTACTTC.

This rearrangement joins TRBV18 to TRBJ2-5, with D perhaps TRBD2 (5 bases). This CDR3 comprises 15 residues. Per germline, CDR1 KGHSH and CDR2 LQKENI. The ends were cut back, 1 base at V and 2 bases at J, with 11 bases in the middle. The CDR3 nucleotides read TGTGCCAGCTCACCACTAACTAGTCGACAAGAGACCCAGTACTTC. Translation: CASSPLTSRQETQYF.

The J gene is TRBJ1-6, the V gene TRBV7-9; 9 positions match TRBD1. With 6 bases clipped from V and 7 bases from J, the junction kept 7 bases outside the gene matches. This CDR3 has 15 amino acids. In germline, CDR1 is SEHNR, CDR2 FQNEAQ (reference sequence). CDR3 region: CASRGGTGQNSPLHF. As DNA, the CDR3 is TGTGCCAGCAGGGGGGGGACAGGGCAAAATTCACCCCTCCACTTT.